Listed below are T cell receptor beta chains from one sample, sequenced in a study of blood T cell repertoires in COVID-19. Clones were sequenced by immunoSEQ multiplex PCR, and TCRdb holds only the in-frame ones, with some missing. The profile shows around 190,000 clones, 84% of them singletons. The sequenced sample consisted of PBMCs or T cells enriched from blood (not recorded which). The receptors shown here come from a woman in her twenties or thirties who had been exposed to COVID-19. Both conserved end residues are part of each CDR3. Fields, in order: clone size, V gene, D gene, J gene, CDR3 DNA, CDR3 protein. A D gene is named only where the DNA matches it firmly. Size values are once, few and many counts, or a class for expanded clones, and some rows have none.

abundance: .
v_gene: TRBV7-9
d_gene: .
j_gene: TRBJ2-7
CDR3nt: TGTGCCAGCAGCTTAGCTAGCCCCGGGGGACAGTACGAGCAGTACTTC
CDR3aa: CASSLASPGGQYEQYF

abundance: .
v_gene: TRBV9
d_gene: TRBD1
j_gene: TRBJ2-1
CDR3nt: TGTGCCAGCAGCGGGACAGGGGGCCTCGCTGAGCAGTTCTTC
CDR3aa: CASSGTGGLAEQFF

abundance: once
v_gene: TRBV5-6
d_gene: .
j_gene: TRBJ1-1
CDR3nt: TGTGCCAGCGGGAGGGAAGACACTGAAGCTTTCTTT
CDR3aa: CASGREDTEAFF

abundance: once
v_gene: TRBV6-5
d_gene: TRBD1
j_gene: TRBJ2-2
CDR3nt: TGTGCCAGCAGTTACGAGGGGGCCGGGGCCGGGGAGCTGTTTTTT
CDR3aa: CASSYEGAGAGELFF

abundance: .
v_gene: TRBV5-1
d_gene: TRBD2
j_gene: TRBJ2-1
CDR3nt: TGCGCCAGCAGTAGGACTAGCGGGGGGGACTACAATGAGCAGTTCTTC
CDR3aa: CASSRTSGGDYNEQFF

abundance: .
v_gene: TRBV27
d_gene: .
j_gene: TRBJ2-1
CDR3nt: TGTGCCAGCACCAGGGCAAATGAGCAGTTCTTC
CDR3aa: CASTRANEQFF

abundance: .
v_gene: TRBV4-3
d_gene: .
j_gene: TRBJ1-2
CDR3nt: TGCGCCAGCAGCCAAGATCCGCGGGCAGACTATGGCTACACCTTC
CDR3aa: CASSQDPRADYGYTF

abundance: .
v_gene: TRBV10-3
d_gene: TRBD1
j_gene: TRBJ2-7
CDR3nt: TGTGCCACGTCGGACAGGGGCGAGCAGTACTTC
CDR3aa: CATSDRGEQYF

abundance: once
v_gene: TRBV12-5
d_gene: .
j_gene: TRBJ1-5
CDR3nt: TGTGCTAGTGGTTTGGAGGGACTACAGAGGGGAAGCAATCAGCCCCAGCATTTT
CDR3aa: CASGLEGLQRGSNQPQHF

abundance: .
v_gene: TRBV19
d_gene: TRBD2
j_gene: TRBJ2-2
CDR3nt: TGTGCCAGTAGTATGAGCGGGGGCCTCAGAACCACCGGGGAGCTGTTTTTT
CDR3aa: CASSMSGGLRTTGELFF

abundance: .
v_gene: TRBV9
d_gene: TRBD1
j_gene: TRBJ1-1
CDR3nt: TGTGCCAGCAGCGGGACAGGGAGGGGGACTGAAGCTTTCTTT
CDR3aa: CASSGTGRGTEAFF

abundance: .
v_gene: TRBV27
d_gene: TRBD1
j_gene: TRBJ2-4
CDR3nt: TGTGCCAGCAGTTTAGGGACAGAACCCGGGAACATTCAGTACTTC
CDR3aa: CASSLGTEPGNIQYF

abundance: .
v_gene: TRBV7-2
d_gene: .
j_gene: TRBJ2-3
CDR3nt: TGTGCCAGCAGCTCTAGTACCCCCGGTACGCAGTATTTT
CDR3aa: CASSSSTPGTQYF

abundance: .
v_gene: TRBV4-3
d_gene: .
j_gene: TRBJ1-2
CDR3nt: TGCGCCAGCAGCCAAGAGGAGGGGTCGTACTATGGCTACACCTTC
CDR3aa: CASSQEEGSYYGYTF

abundance: .
v_gene: TRBV5-4
d_gene: TRBD2
j_gene: TRBJ2-1
CDR3nt: TGTGCCAGCAGCTCTAAGCGGGGGGGGGTCAATGAGCAGTTCTTC
CDR3aa: CASSSKRGGVNEQFF

abundance: .
v_gene: TRBV3-1/TRBV3-2
d_gene: TRBD2
j_gene: TRBJ2-5
CDR3nt: TGTGCCAGCAGCCAAGATTTAGCGGGGGGGGCAGAGACCCAGTACTTC
CDR3aa: CASSQDLAGGAETQYF

abundance: .
v_gene: TRBV7-2
d_gene: TRBD1
j_gene: TRBJ1-2
CDR3nt: TGTGCCAGCAGCTTCGAGACAGGGCCTCACGGCTACACCTTC
CDR3aa: CASSFETGPHGYTF

abundance: .
v_gene: TRBV9
d_gene: TRBD2
j_gene: TRBJ2-7
CDR3nt: TGTGCCAGCAGCGCTGGTGGGTCTAGCGGGGAGTACGAGCAGTACTTC
CDR3aa: CASSAGGSSGEYEQYF

abundance: .
v_gene: TRBV15
d_gene: .
j_gene: TRBJ1-2
CDR3nt: TGTGCCACCAGCAGAGGCGGACAGAGCCTCTATGGCTACACCTTC
CDR3aa: CATSRGGQSLYGYTF

abundance: .
v_gene: TRBV11-2
d_gene: .
j_gene: TRBJ1-2
CDR3nt: TGTGCCAGCAGCTTAAAGCCCAAGAGCTATGGCTACACCTTC
CDR3aa: CASSLKPKSYGYTF

abundance: once
v_gene: TRBV6-2/TRBV6-3
d_gene: TRBD1
j_gene: TRBJ1-4
CDR3nt: TGTGCCAGCAGTACCGGACAGGCAACTAATGAAAAACTGTTTTTT
CDR3aa: CASSTGQATNEKLFF

abundance: .
v_gene: TRBV5-6
d_gene: .
j_gene: TRBJ1-1
CDR3nt: TGTGCCAGCAGCCAGGGCTCTGAAGCTTTCTTT
CDR3aa: CASSQGSEAFF

abundance: .
v_gene: TRBV7-6
d_gene: .
j_gene: TRBJ2-5
CDR3nt: TGTGCCAGCAGCGCCCCTCTGTTTAGAGCAACTACCCAAGAGACCCAGTACTTC
CDR3aa: CASSAPLFRATTQETQYF

abundance: .
v_gene: TRBV27
d_gene: .
j_gene: TRBJ1-1
CDR3nt: TGTGCCAGCAGTACCCGTCACAGGGACACTGAAGCTTTCTTT
CDR3aa: CASSTRHRDTEAFF

abundance: .
v_gene: TRBV5-1
d_gene: .
j_gene: TRBJ2-6
CDR3nt: TGCGCCAGCAGCGATCGGGGCTCTGGGGCCAACGTCCTGACTTTC
CDR3aa: CASSDRGSGANVLTF

abundance: .
v_gene: TRBV11-3
d_gene: .
j_gene: TRBJ2-6
CDR3nt: TGTGCCAGCAGCCCCGGGGGCTCTGGGGCCAACGTCCTGACTTTC
CDR3aa: CASSPGGSGANVLTF

abundance: .
v_gene: TRBV13
d_gene: .
j_gene: TRBJ2-1
CDR3nt: TGTGCCAGCAGCTTATTGGGGCCAGCCTACAATGAGCAGTTCTTC
CDR3aa: CASSLLGPAYNEQFF

abundance: .
v_gene: TRBV9
d_gene: TRBD2
j_gene: TRBJ2-2
CDR3nt: TGTGCCAGCAGCGGACCCGGGACTAGCGGTACTCCCGACGGTTTCGCCGGGGAGCTGTTTTTT
CDR3aa: CASSGPGTSGTPDGFAGELFF